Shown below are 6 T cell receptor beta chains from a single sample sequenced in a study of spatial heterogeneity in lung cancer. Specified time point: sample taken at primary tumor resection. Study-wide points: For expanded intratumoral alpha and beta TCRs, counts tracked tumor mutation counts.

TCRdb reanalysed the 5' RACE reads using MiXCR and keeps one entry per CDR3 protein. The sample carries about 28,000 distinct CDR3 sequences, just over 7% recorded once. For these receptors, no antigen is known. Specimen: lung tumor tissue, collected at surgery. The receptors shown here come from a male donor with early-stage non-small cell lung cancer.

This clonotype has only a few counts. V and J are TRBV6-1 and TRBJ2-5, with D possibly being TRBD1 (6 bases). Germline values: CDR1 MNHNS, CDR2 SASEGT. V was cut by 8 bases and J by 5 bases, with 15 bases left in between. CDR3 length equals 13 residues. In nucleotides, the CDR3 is TGTGCCAGCGGGACAATCGTAATTGAGACCCAGTACTTC. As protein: CASGTIVIETQYF.

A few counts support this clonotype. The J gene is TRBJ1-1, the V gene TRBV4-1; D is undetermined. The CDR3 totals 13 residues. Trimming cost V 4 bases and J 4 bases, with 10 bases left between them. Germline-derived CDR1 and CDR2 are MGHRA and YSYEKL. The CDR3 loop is CASSRDRSTEAFF. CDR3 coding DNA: TGCGCCAGCAGCCGTGACCGTTCCACTGAAGCTTTCTTT.

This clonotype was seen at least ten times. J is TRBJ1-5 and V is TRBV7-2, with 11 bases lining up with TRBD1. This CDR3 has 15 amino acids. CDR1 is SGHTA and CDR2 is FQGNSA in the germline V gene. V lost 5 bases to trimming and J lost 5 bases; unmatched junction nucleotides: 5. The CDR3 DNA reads TGTGCCAGCAGCCCCTGGACAGGGGGCGATCAGCCCCAGCATTTT. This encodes CASSPWTGGDQPQHF.

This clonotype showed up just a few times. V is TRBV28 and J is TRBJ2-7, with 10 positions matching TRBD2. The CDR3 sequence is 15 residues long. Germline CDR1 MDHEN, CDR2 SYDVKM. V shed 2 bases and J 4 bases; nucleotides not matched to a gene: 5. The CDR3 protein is CASSLKASGGYEQYF. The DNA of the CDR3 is TGTGCCAGCAGTTTAAAGGCTAGCGGGGGATACGAGCAGTACTTC. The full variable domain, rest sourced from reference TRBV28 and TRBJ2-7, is DVKVTQSSRYLVKRTGEKVFLECVQDMDHENMFWYRQDPGLGLRLIYFSYDVKMKEKGDIPEGYSVSREKKERFSLILESASTNQTSMYLCASSLKASGGYEQYFGPGTRLTVT.

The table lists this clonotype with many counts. The CDR3 DNA reads TGTGCCAGCACCTGGGACTTTAACACCGGGGAGCTGTTTTTT. Translating it yields CASTWDFNTGELFF. V and J are TRBV12-3 or TRBV12-4 and TRBJ2-2; D is possibly TRBD2 (6 bases). Trimming took 7 bases from V and 2 from J, leaving 11 bases between them. The CDR3 consists of 14 residues.

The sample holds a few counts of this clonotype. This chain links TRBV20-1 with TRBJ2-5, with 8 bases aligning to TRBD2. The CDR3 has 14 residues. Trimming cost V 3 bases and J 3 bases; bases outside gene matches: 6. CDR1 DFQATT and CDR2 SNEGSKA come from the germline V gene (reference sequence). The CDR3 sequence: CSASDRGGKETQYF. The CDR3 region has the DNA TGCAGTGCTAGTGACCGGGGGGGCAAAGAGACCCAGTACTTC.